This TCR beta chain was identified during a study of immune cell composition in non-small cell lung cancer. Across the whole study: Tumours were mainly lung adenocarcinoma or squamous cell carcinoma.

Clones were read by immunoSEQ multiplex PCR, and TCRdb kept only the in-frame ones, dropping some. The sample records some 9,000 clones, 65% to 70% being singletons. Per the germline V gene, CDR1 is ENHRY and CDR2 is SYGVKD. The V and J ends lost 2 bases and 5 bases respectively, with 12 bases between them. CDR3 size: 14 residues. Normal lung was taken at the farthest possible site, at least 3 cm from tumour. Details on this clone: Its antigen is still unknown.

Regarding the study as a whole: Dominant in vivo tumour-associated clones were not shown to share tumour-reactive sequences. Adenocarcinomas with higher top tumour-associated clone frequency had more reactive TILs.

V usage is TRBV10-3 and J usage is TRBJ1-1, with D hard to call. The sample was non-adjacent lung tissue. The source is a human donor with non-small cell lung cancer. CDR3 DNA: TGTGCCATCAGTGAGAATGAGGGTTGGACTGAAGCTTTCTTT. Translation gives CAISENEGWTEAFF.